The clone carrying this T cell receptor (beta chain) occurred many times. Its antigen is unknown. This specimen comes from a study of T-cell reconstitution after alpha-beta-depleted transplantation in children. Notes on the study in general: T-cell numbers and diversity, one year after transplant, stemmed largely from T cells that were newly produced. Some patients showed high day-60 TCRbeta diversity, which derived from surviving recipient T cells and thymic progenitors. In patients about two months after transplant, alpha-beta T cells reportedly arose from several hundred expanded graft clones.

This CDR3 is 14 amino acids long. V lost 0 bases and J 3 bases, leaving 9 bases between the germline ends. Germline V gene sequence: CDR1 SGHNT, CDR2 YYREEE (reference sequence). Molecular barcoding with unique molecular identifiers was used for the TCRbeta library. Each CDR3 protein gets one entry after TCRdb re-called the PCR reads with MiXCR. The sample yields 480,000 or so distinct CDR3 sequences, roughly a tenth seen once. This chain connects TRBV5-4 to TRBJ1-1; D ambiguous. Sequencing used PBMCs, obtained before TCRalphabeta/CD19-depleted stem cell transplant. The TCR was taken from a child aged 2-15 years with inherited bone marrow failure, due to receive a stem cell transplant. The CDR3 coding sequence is TGTGCCAGCAGCTTGGACCCAGAACACACTGAAGCTTTCTTT. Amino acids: CASSLDPEHTEAFF.